This passage covers 26 T cell receptor beta chains from one sample sequenced in a study of long-term antiretroviral therapy in people with HIV. The run of the v3.0 immunoSEQ assay was at survey level. Libraries were prepared by immunoSEQ multiplex PCR; TCRdb keeps only in-frame clonotypes and omits some of them. Here the sample spans approximately 45,000 clones, 86% being singletons. Specimen: unsorted PBMCs, collected 0.1 years before starting antiretroviral therapy. The receptors were sampled from a woman aged 50 to 60 with HIV.

The chain carries TRBV7-3 and TRBJ1-1, with D hard to call. CDR1 and CDR2 from the germline V gene are SGHTA and FQGTGA. Trimming removed 5 bases from V and 3 bases from J, with 10 bases in between. CDR3 length: 13 residues. The CDR3 region is CASSLLGYTEAFF. The CDR3 DNA reads TGTGCCAGCAGCCTCTTAGGGTACACTGAAGCTTTCTTT. The whole variable domain, remainder taken from reference TRBV7-3 and TRBJ1-1, is GAGVSQTPSNKVTEKGKYVELRCDPISGHTALYWYRQSLGQGPEFLIYFQGTGAADDSGLPNDRFFAVRPEGSVSTLKIQRTERGDSAVYLCASSLLGYTEAFFGQGTRLTVV.

The J gene is TRBJ2-7, the V gene TRBV7-9; D is perhaps TRBD1 (6 bases). V shed 7 bases and J shed 0 bases, with 22 bases lying between them. Germline lookup yields CDR1 SEHNR and CDR2 FQNEAQ (reference sequence). This CDR3 is 17 amino acids long. As DNA, the CDR3 is TGTGCCAGCACCTCCTCTCGCACAGGGTTCCGCTCCTACGAGCAGTACTTC. It codes for CASTSSRTGFRSYEQYF.

The chain links TRBV2 to TRBJ2-7, with D unclear. Trimming left V 4 bases short and J 2 bases short, with 12 bases between. The CDR3 extends over 14 amino acids. The germline V gene has CDR1 SNHLY and CDR2 FYNNEI. The CDR3 region is CASSGQKGTYEQYF. The CDR3 bases are TGTGCCAGCAGTGGGCAAAAGGGTACCTACGAGCAGTACTTC.

The V and J genes are TRBV7-8 and TRBJ2-3; TRBD2 matches at 8 bases. The CDR3 has 15 residues. Germline V gene lookup returns CDR1 SGHVS and CDR2 FQNEAQ. V was clipped by 3 bases and J by 4 bases; unmatched bases: 6. In DNA, the CDR3 is TGTGCCAGCAGCTTCGGGACTAGTGCCGCAGATACGCAGTATTTT. It codes for CASSFGTSAADTQYF.

V is TRBV11-2 and J is TRBJ2-1, with D maybe TRBD1 (6 bases). This CDR3 has 13 amino acids. Germline CDR1 SGHAT, CDR2 FQNNGV. The V and J ends lost 2 bases and 10 bases respectively, with 12 bases between them. The CDR3 is CASSLPGVTEQFF. The DNA for the CDR3 is TGTGCCAGCAGCTTACCAGGGGTGACGGAGCAGTTCTTC.

The chain joins TRBV14 to TRBJ1-1; D remains unclear. CDR3 size: 14 residues. V lost 8 bases, J lost 0 bases, and 13 bases lay in between. Germline V lookup: CDR1 SGHDN, CDR2 FVKESK. CDR3 sequence: CASYRIPVNTEAFF. The CDR3 DNA is TGTGCCAGCTACCGCATTCCAGTGAACACTGAAGCTTTCTTT.

The V gene is TRBV30, the J gene TRBJ2-7; weak D call: TRBD1 (6 bases). The CDR3 is 14 residues long. The germline gives CDR1 GTSNPN, CDR2 SVGIG (reference sequence). Trimming removed 2 bases from V and 3 bases from J, with 14 bases in between. CDR3 in DNA: TGTGCCTGGAGTAACGGACAGCTCGGCTACGAGCAGTACTTC. This translates into CAWSNGQLGYEQYF.

The chain combines TRBV4-2 with TRBJ1-1; D may be TRBD1 (5 bases). Per the germline V gene, CDR1 is LGHNA and CDR2 is YNFKEQ. The CDR3 totals 16 residues. The V end lost 4 bases, the J end lost 7 bases, and 22 bases lay between the germline ends. Here the CDR3 DNA reads TGTGCCAGCAGCCCCCGAACTCGGGCCGGTGGACATGAAGCTTTCTTT. Protein sequence: CASSPRTRAGGHEAFF.

This clone has only one observation. The CDR3 loop is CASSLDSDRNTEAFF. The DNA of the CDR3 is TGTGCCAGCAGCTTAGATTCGGACAGGAACACTGAAGCTTTCTTT. V and J are TRBV7-9 and TRBJ1-1, with a weak D call TRBD1 (6 bases). The V end was cut by 1 base, the J end by 1 base, with 10 bases between. This CDR3 is 15 amino acids long. Germline values: CDR1 SEHNR, CDR2 FQNEAQ (reference sequence).

The CDR3 region has the DNA TGTGCCAGCAGCTTGGGCGGGGGATGGGGCAATGAGCAGTTCTTC. Its protein is CASSLGGGWGNEQFF. The chain combines TRBV7-3 with TRBJ2-1; the match to TRBD2 covers 7 bases. V lost 3 bases to trimming and J lost 6 bases; unmatched junction nucleotides: 8. Germline lookup yields CDR1 SGHTA and CDR2 FQGTGA. The CDR3 sequence is 15 residues long.

The CDR3 DNA reads as TGTGCCAGCCTCAGGGGGCCCAATTCACCCCTCCACTTT. Amino acids: CASLRGPNSPLHF. The gene calls are TRBV7-2 and TRBJ1-6; TRBD1 aligns across 8 bases. Germline lookup yields CDR1 SGHTA and CDR2 FQGNSA. This CDR3 is built from 13 residues. Trimming removed 8 bases from V and 7 bases from J; junction bases left unmatched: 4.

The rearrangement joins TRBV6-5 to TRBJ1-4; D perhaps matches TRBD1 (5 bases). The CDR3 sequence is 15 residues long. Per germline, CDR1 MNHEY and CDR2 SVGAGI. Trimming took 2 bases from V and 4 from J, leaving 11 bases between them. The CDR3, as DNA: TGTGCCAGCAGTTACCCGGGACGGATTAATGAAAAACTGTTTTTT. Its protein product is CASSYPGRINEKLFF.

The rearrangement joins TRBV19 to TRBJ1-2; D not certain. Germline V gene data show CDR1 as LNHDA and CDR2 as SQIVND (reference sequence). There are 16 residues in the CDR3. The V gene lost 3 bases and the J gene lost 2 bases, with 16 bases spanning the gap. CDR3 sequence reads: CASSMKGPSFNYGYTF. In nucleotides, the CDR3 is TGTGCCAGTAGTATGAAGGGTCCGTCCTTCAACTATGGCTACACCTTC.

V usage is TRBV19 and J usage is TRBJ2-1, with 8 positions matching TRBD2. The ends lost 0 bases at V and 0 bases at J; junction bases unmatched: 7. Germline V gene sequence: CDR1 LNHDA, CDR2 SQIVND (reference sequence). The CDR3 has 18 amino acids. CDR3 bases: TGTGCCAGTAGTATAGATTGGTCGGGGGGGCCCTCCTACAATGAGCAGTTCTTC. Encoded protein: CASSIDWSGGPSYNEQFF. Full variable domain (missing parts from reference TRBV19 and TRBJ2-1): DGGITQSPKYLFRKEGQNVTLSCEQNLNHDAMYWYRQDPGQGLRLIYYSQIVNDFQKGDIAEGYSVSREKKESFPLTVTSAQKNPTAFYLCASSIDWSGGPSYNEQFFGPGTRLTVL.

The chain is built from TRBV18 and TRBJ1-5, with D uncertain. V was clipped by 4 bases and J by 1 base, with 2 bases between them. The CDR3 loop spans 12 amino acids. Germline CDR1 and CDR2: KGHSH and LQKENI. Here the CDR3 DNA reads TGTGCCAGCTCACGGAGCAATCAGCCCCAGCATTTT. It is translated as CASSRSNQPQHF.

This sequence joins TRBV10-1 and TRBJ1-2; D might be TRBD1 (5 bases). V shed 8 bases and J shed 9 bases, with 22 bases lying between them. The germline gives CDR1 WNHNN, CDR2 SYGVQD (reference sequence). The CDR3 is 14 residues long. The CDR3 region is CASRGQGPGGCYTF. In DNA, the CDR3 is TGCGCCAGCCGGGGCCAGGGCCCCGGGGGATGCTACACCTTC.

This chain connects TRBV7-9 to TRBJ2-3; D possibly matches TRBD1 or TRBD2 (7 bases each). The CDR3 runs 15 residues. Per the germline V gene, CDR1 is SEHNR and CDR2 is FQNEAQ (reference sequence). V was shortened by 5 bases and J by 4 bases, with 16 bases between the two germline ends. This CDR3 reads CASSPQGGTADTQYF. DNA for the CDR3: TGTGCCAGCAGCCCTCAGGGGGGGACTGCAGATACGCAGTATTTT.

There are a few counts of this clone. J is TRBJ1-4 and V is TRBV15; the D is unclear. V shed 3 bases and J shed 7 bases, with 12 bases lying between them. Germline assignment: CDR1 LNHNV and CDR2 YYDKDF (reference sequence). The CDR3 extends over 14 amino acids. The CDR3 DNA reads as TGTGCCACCAGCAGGGGAGGAGTGGGTGAAAAACTGTTTTTT. Protein product: CATSRGGVGEKLFF.

The chain joins TRBV6-5 to TRBJ1-2; TRBD1 is a possible D gene (6 bases). The CDR3 sequence is 11 residues long. Trimming stripped 9 bases from V and 9 bases from J, with 14 bases between. The germline CDR1 and CDR2 sequences are MNHEY and SVGAGI. The DNA of the CDR3 is TGTGCCAGTTCTGCGGGACAACGCTACACCTTC. Translated: CASSAGQRYTF.

A single count supports this clone. CDR3 nucleotides: TGTGCCAGCAGCTTGACGGGGGGGGAGACCCAGTACTTC. It encodes CASSLTGGETQYF. The chain has TRBV5-4 and TRBJ2-5, with TRBD2 identical over 8 bases. Germline V CDR1 and CDR2: SGHNT, YYREEE (reference sequence). V was clipped by 1 base and J by 5 bases; unmatched bases: 1. The CDR3 has 13 amino acids.

The chain has TRBV10-3 and TRBJ1-1; TRBD1 is a possible D gene (5 bases). CDR3 length: 14 residues. V gave up 6 bases and J gave up 3 bases, with 14 bases separating them. Germline loops: CDR1 ENHRY, CDR2 SYGVKD. CDR3 coding DNA: TGTGCCATCAGGGTCCCGGGGGGGGACACTGAAGCTTTCTTT. Its translation is CAIRVPGGDTEAFF.

CDR3: CASTLRGATDTQYF. In nucleotides, the CDR3 is TGCGCCAGCACCCTTCGGGGGGCCACAGATACGCAGTATTTT. The chain joins TRBV5-1 to TRBJ2-3; weak D call: TRBD2 (7 bases). V was cut by 6 bases and J by 2 bases, with 13 bases left in between. The CDR3 totals 14 residues. CDR1 and CDR2 (germline): SGHRS, YFSETQ.

This clone has a handful of counts. J is TRBJ1-5 and V is TRBV4-2; 8 positions agree with TRBD1. The CDR3 runs to 17 residues. CDR1 is LGHNA, CDR2 YNFKEQ, per germline. V trimming: 0 bases; J trimming: 6 bases; junction bases outside the gene matches: 10. The CDR3 loop is CASSQEFWAGGTQPQHF. For the CDR3, the DNA is TGTGCCAGCAGCCAAGAATTCTGGGCAGGGGGCACTCAGCCCCAGCATTTT.

This clone appeared a single time. The chain has TRBV5-1 and TRBJ2-5; TRBD2 is a possible D gene (6 bases). Looked up from germline, CDR1 is SGHRS and CDR2 is YFSETQ. The V and J ends lost 4 bases and 4 bases respectively, with 20 bases between them. The CDR3 totals 16 residues. CDR3: CASSLGTPPRLETQYF. CDR3 DNA: TGCGCCAGCAGCCTCGGGACTCCCCCTCGGTTAGAGACCCAGTACTTC.

V gene TRBV9 combines with J gene TRBJ2-2; D remains ambiguous. Germline assignment: CDR1 SGDLS and CDR2 YYNGEE. V was trimmed by 5 bases and J by 5 bases, leaving 7 bases between them. The CDR3 loop spans 12 amino acids. CDR3 residues: CASSVGTGELFF. DNA of the CDR3: TGTGCCAGCAGTGTGGGAACCGGGGAGCTGTTTTTT.

This chain links TRBV30 with TRBJ2-7, with D tentatively TRBD1 (6 bases). V was trimmed by 0 bases and J by 3 bases, leaving 21 bases between them. CDR3 size: 17 residues. CDR1 is GTSNPN and CDR2 is SVGIG in the germline V gene (reference sequence). Here the CDR3 reads CAWSVIIPPDRHYEQYF. CDR3 DNA: TGTGCCTGGAGTGTAATTATCCCCCCGGACAGACACTACGAGCAGTACTTC. The variable domain in full, with the rest retrieved from reference TRBV30 and TRBJ2-7, is SQTIHQWPATLVQPVGSPLSLECTVEGTSNPNLYWYRQAAGRGLQLLFYSVGIGQISSEVPQNLSASRPQDRQFILSSKKLLLSDSGFYLCAWSVIIPPDRHYEQYFGPGTRLTVT.